What follows is one TCR beta chain and its context. The V gene's germline CDR1 is MDHEN and CDR2 SYDVKM. The CDR3 is 12 residues long. Trimming shortened V by 2 bases and J by 5 bases, and 6 bases separated the two germline ends. The data are from a study of tumor-infiltrating lymphocytes in oesophageal squamous cell carcinoma. TCRdb itself ran the PCR reads through MiXCR, one entry per CDR3 protein. The sample yields nearly 20,000 distinct CDR3 sequences, approximately 40% seen once. The V gene is TRBV28, the J gene TRBJ1-1; D gene uncertain. This receptor was taken from a male donor with esophageal squamous cell carcinoma. The sequenced material came from blood. DNA for the CDR3: TGTGCCAGCAGTTTAGATGGGACTGAAGCTTTCTTT. Its translation: CASSLDGTEAFF.